This T cell receptor (beta chain) was profiled in a study of blood T cells in healthy people across ages. Then a second PCR, running roughly 7 to 12 cycles, was carried out with a sample-barcoded 5' primer and a J-beta primer mix. A tag from a template-switch adaptor with 12 random nucleotides marked each cDNA molecule. MiXCR was run by TCRdb on the 5' RACE reads, yielding one entry per CDR3 protein. This sample has 550,000 to 800,000 distinct CDR3 sequences; around 21% occur once, and the top ten carry roughly 3.6%. CDR1 and CDR2 (germline): MNHEY, SVGEGT. The CDR3 covers 14 residues. Trimming took 6 bases from V and 5 from J; bases not matched to a gene: 9.

V and J are TRBV6-2 or TRBV6-3 and TRBJ1-2; TRBD1 matches 7 bases. The source material was blood. The TCR sequence derives from a man in his 70s in good health. The CDR3 coding sequence is TGTGCCAGCAGACGGACAGGACAATCATATGGCTACACCTTC. It encodes CASRRTGQSYGYTF.